This T cell receptor beta chain came from a study of T cells in Graves' hyperthyroidism and ophthalmopathy. General study results and limits: Most thyroid-expanded clonotypes above 0.001 were also found in blood.

Germline V CDR1 and CDR2: KGHDR, SFDVKD. This CDR3 contains 13 residues. Trimming removed 4 bases from V and 5 bases from J, with 8 bases in between. From RNA transcripts, TCR beta CDR3 regions were amplified. The HTBI primer set drove a first-round RT-PCR of the TCR CDR3. TCRdb reprocessed the multiplex PCR reads with MiXCR, giving one entry per CDR3 protein. The sample has a few hundred thousand distinct CDR3 sequences, approximately 22% seen once. This clonotype was counted many times. Its antigen is unknown. The V gene is TRBV24-1, the J gene TRBJ2-1; no clear D gene. The clonotype originates from a woman in her seventies with Graves' ophthalmopathy. Sequencing was carried out using blood. The chain's CDR3 is CATSDQIHNEQFF. The CDR3 DNA reads TGTGCCACCAGTGACCAAATCCACAATGAGCAGTTCTTC.